The T cell receptor (beta chain) described here comes from a study of blood T cell repertoires in COVID-19 (dated by TCRdb to about 2020). Turning to the overall study: Collaborator samples came from the United States, Italy and Spain and covered acute and convalescent phases of COVID-19. Where HLA class I and class II types were available, the types were taken from metadata supplied by the sample provider, not from assay-based typing. Deeply sampled blood TCRbeta repertoires from subjects exposed to, actively infected with, or recovered from COVID-19 were included in the dataset. The prospective study material was composed of cDNA or gDNA derived from T cells, B-cell-depleted T cells, or PBMCs. A de-identified subject ID, COVID-19 status, age in years and sex were almost always included in the sample metadata. Samples came from the ongoing ImmuneRACE study (first 160 participants) plus 1,254 subjects from 6 global collaborators. The repertoires were released in a freely available public database intended as a resource for research on the immune response to SARS-CoV-2.

Whole blood was collected in K2EDTA tubes by collaborating institutions according to the institutions' own protocols. For TCRbeta analysis, collaborators shipped samples as frozen whole blood, isolated PBMCs, or DNA extracted from either of those sample types. General conclusions and limits of the study: The quantity of clinical and demographic metadata differed by source and by participant and was supplied without curation.

TCRbeta CDR3 regions were amplified from genomic DNA using the immunoSEQ Assay, a bias-controlled multiplex PCR. The paper's data handling went like this. Nucleated cell counts per sample were estimated from amplification of reference gene primers within the assay. Sequence reads were collapsed and filtered to measure the absolute abundance of every unique TCRbeta CDR3 rearrangement. For each sample, productive Simpson clonality was calculated by taking the square root of Simpson's diversity index across productive rearrangements. Drawn from immuneACCESS, this table holds only the in-frame rearrangements with V and J called that TCRdb kept. Clones are partly lost; checked studies trace under half to an unresolved V gene and leave the rest unexplained. Clonal size and the V and J genes are those of that table, whereas D and trimming came from the DNA. The sample table contains around 330,000 clones; only one count was recorded for roughly 90% of them. More than 3% of the sample goes to the ten largest clones.

A word on this clone: Its cognate antigen has yet to be identified. No clone much larger than this one lies a single base away; base qualities are absent. This sample includes further DNA sequences coding for the same CDR3.

The CDR3 runs 13 amino acids, cysteine and phenylalanine included. Of all the DNA, just the CDR3 is kept, 39 bases in frame from base 1. Germline trimming: 6 bases from V, 5 bases from J; junction bases outside gene matches: 7. The sample comprised peripheral blood. The receptor comes from a woman between 50 and 59 years old with active or convalescent COVID-19. The V and J segments used are TRBV12-3 or TRBV12-4 and TRBJ2-7; 7 bases in between match TRBD1. In nucleotides, the sequence is TGTGCCAGCAGCTCGACAGGGATCAACGAGCAGTACTTC. Its protein reads: CASSSTGINEQYF.